The rows below give T cell receptor beta chains drawn from one sample of a study of T cell responses to AZD1222 COVID-19 vaccine. Assay used: immunoSEQ multiplex PCR; TCRdb lists only in-frame clones, some missing. This sample has tens of thousands of clones, with 90% to 95% found just once. This sample comprised peripheral blood, obtained 28 days after the second AZD1222 dose. These receptors came from an adult who received the AZD1222 COVID-19 vaccine. Each CDR3 is given with its conserved first and last residue. The D gene is left open where the match is weak. Rows may omit the clone size; those that give it use once, few, many or a size class.

>few|TRBV11-2|16|TRBD2|TRBJ2-2
TGTGCCAGCAGCCAATGGACTAGCGGGGGTGGCGGGGAGCTGTTTTTT
CASSQWTSGGGGELFF
>NA|TRBV4-3|17|TRBD2|TRBJ2-7
TGCGCCAGCAGCCAAGAACTAGCGGGGGCCTTTACCTACGAGCAGTACTTC
CASSQELAGAFTYEQYF
>once|TRBV23-1|17|NA|TRBJ1-6
TGCGCCAGCACCGCGGGGGCCCCTACTCCGTTCAATTCACCCCTCCACTTT
CASTAGAPTPFNSPLHF
>NA|TRBV9|13|NA|TRBJ1-1
TGTGCCAGCAGCCCTCGGGACGGTGGTAAAGCTTTCTTT
CASSPRDGGKAFF
>NA|TRBV6-5|16|NA|TRBJ2-1
TGTGCCAGCAGTTACTCGACTCTTAACTCCGGGCATGAGCAGTTCTTC
CASSYSTLNSGHEQFF
>NA|TRBV6-5|14|NA|TRBJ1-1
TGTGCCAGCAGTTGGGGGGGACGGAACACTGAAGCTTTCTTT
CASSWGGRNTEAFF
>NA|TRBV4-2|15|NA|TRBJ1-2
TGTGCCAGCAGCCCGGCGAGGGGAGGTAACTATGGCTACACCTTC
CASSPARGGNYGYTF
>medium-sized|TRBV19|15|TRBD2|TRBJ2-1
TGTGCCAGTAGTACCACTAGCGGAGCCTACAATGAGCAGTTCTTC
CASSTTSGAYNEQFF
>NA|TRBV7-8|14|NA|TRBJ1-2
TGTGCCAGCAGCTTAAAGGGAGAAGTCTATGGCTACACCTTC
CASSLKGEVYGYTF
>NA|TRBV2|10|NA|TRBJ1-1
TGTGCCAGCAGTTACACTGAAGCTTTCTTT
CASSYTEAFF
>once|TRBV21-1|16|NA|TRBJ1-4
TGTGCCAGCAGCAAACCCTTCCCCGGTTCTGATGAAAAACTGTTTTTT
CASSKPFPGSDEKLFF
>NA|TRBV5-4|14|TRBD1|TRBJ2-1
TGTGCCAGCAGCACATGGACAGGGGGCAGTGAGCAGTTCTTC
CASSTWTGGSEQFF
>once|TRBV28|15|TRBD2|TRBJ2-3
TGTGCCAGCAGTTCCCCTAGCGGGGTCACAGATACGCAGTATTTT
CASSSPSGVTDTQYF
>NA|TRBV9|15|NA|TRBJ2-1
TGTGCCAGCAGCGTAGACGTTTTTTCCTACAATGAGCAGTTCTTC
CASSVDVFSYNEQFF
>NA|TRBV5-5|15|NA|TRBJ2-1
TGTGCCACCCAACCGGGGGCCGAGTCCTACAATGAGCAGTTCTTC
CATQPGAESYNEQFF
>NA|TRBV5-5|16|NA|TRBJ1-3
TGTGCCAGCAGCCCCGGTTGGGGGAACTCTGGAAACACCATATATTTT
CASSPGWGNSGNTIYF
>NA|TRBV28|12|NA|TRBJ1-2
TGTGCCAGTCAGTCGGCAGCTAGGAGCTACACCTTC
CASQSAARSYTF
>NA|TRBV6-2/TRBV6-3|16|NA|TRBJ1-1
TGTGCCAGCAGTTACTCGAGTGTGGAGCGGAACACTGAAGCTTTCTTT
CASSYSSVERNTEAFF
>NA|TRBV2|14|NA|TRBJ1-4
TGTGCCAGCAGTGTAATCCAGGGGTGGGAAAAACTGTTTTTT
CASSVIQGWEKLFF
>NA|TRBV27|14|NA|TRBJ2-6
TGTGCCAGCAGTTCGTGGTCTGGGGCCAACGTCCTGACTTTC
CASSSWSGANVLTF
>NA|TRBV30|16|NA|TRBJ2-2
TGTGCCTGGAGTCCGACGAGAAGTGATCCGAGCGGGGAGCTGTTTTTT
CAWSPTRSDPSGELFF
>NA|TRBV13|18|TRBD1|TRBJ1-4
TGTGCCAGCAGCGGAGAACGGGACAGAAAACAAAATAATGAAAAACTGTTTTTT
CASSGERDRKQNNEKLFF
>NA|TRBV15|15|NA|TRBJ1-6
TGTGCCACCAGCAGAGATGGCGGGCGGGATTCACCCCTCCACTTT
CATSRDGGRDSPLHF
>NA|TRBV6-5|13|NA|TRBJ1-1
TGTGCCAGCAGCCTACCGGGCACGGGGGAAGCTTTCTTT
CASSLPGTGEAFF
>NA|TRBV23-1|14|NA|TRBJ2-7
TGCGCCAGCAGTCAATCGTACAGGGTCCACGAGCAGTACTTC
CASSQSYRVHEQYF
>NA|TRBV5-6|14|NA|TRBJ1-2
TGTGCCAGCAGGCCACAATCGGGTAACTATGGCTACACCTTC
CASRPQSGNYGYTF